This T cell receptor (beta chain) was profiled in a study of cytomegalovirus exposure and HLA in healthy donors. This clone has a single count. The antigen is unknown. The CDR3 contains 16 residues. V lost 0 bases and J lost 0, with 13 bases in between. CDR1 and CDR2 from the germline V gene are SGHNT and YYREEE (reference sequence). The PCR contained 60 Vbeta and 13 Jbeta primers. TCRdb keeps only in-frame clones here, not all; method: immunoSEQ multiplex PCR. The profile shows 90,000 to 130,000 clones, around 83% of them singletons. General observations from the study: A later analysis appeared to link common viral pathogens to several of the most significant clusters. According to an earlier analysis, most TCR beta V segments yielded productive rearrangements about 87% or about 30% of the time.

Input material: PBMCs. This sequence originates from a woman aged 60-75 years in good health and CMV-seropositive. The chain carries TRBV5-4 and TRBJ2-7; possible D gene TRBD2, 6 bases. Here the CDR3 reads CASSLAAGFDSYEQYF. CDR3 nucleotide sequence: TGTGCCAGCAGCTTGGCCGCGGGGTTCGACTCCTACGAGCAGTACTTC.